These 30 T cell receptor beta chains share one sample of origin, sequenced in a study of CD8 T cells in ankylosing spondylitis. TCRdb called the 5' RACE reads again in MiXCR, with one record for every CDR3 protein. Of 250,000 to 350,000 distinct CDR3 sequences in the sample, under 25% are singletons; the top ten hold around 3.2%. Sequencing was carried out using blood, either unsorted or a sorted T cell fraction (not recorded which). All receptors derive from a female donor with ankylosing spondylitis or in good health (not recorded which).

This clonotype has only a few counts. The chain recombines TRBV20-1 with TRBJ2-5; 8 bases match TRBD2. From germline, CDR1 is DFQATT and CDR2 SNEGSKA (reference sequence). CDR3 length: 15 residues. V lost 5 bases, J lost 4 bases, and 12 bases stayed unmatched. CDR3 DNA: TGCAGTGCTCCTATAACCGGGACTAGAGGAGAGACCCAGTACTTC. This translates into CSAPITGTRGETQYF.

The chain combines TRBV7-6 with TRBJ2-3, with TRBD2 matching 7 bases. The length of the CDR3 is 15 residues. The V and J ends lost 5 bases and 2 bases, in that order; junction bases with no gene match: 7. CDR1 SGHVS and CDR2 FNYEAQ come from the germline V gene. CDR3 nucleotide sequence: TGTGCCAGCAGCCAAGCGGGGCGGTTCACAGATACGCAGTATTTT. Translating gives CASSQAGRFTDTQYF.

V and J are TRBV18 and TRBJ2-1; a possible D gene is TRBD2 (5 bases). Germline loops: CDR1 KGHSH, CDR2 LQKENI. The CDR3 is made up of 13 amino acids. V was clipped by 3 bases and J by 7 bases, with 10 bases between them. The CDR3 nucleotides are TGTGCCAGCTCACCCCCGGACTGGAATGAGCAGTTCTTC. Its protein is CASSPPDWNEQFF.

Regarding this clonotype: In this CDR3 the conserved last residue, phenylalanine or tryptophan, is missing, so a read error is likely. The gene calls are TRBV2 and TRBJ2-3; the D gene is possibly TRBD1 (6 bases). CDR3 length: 13 amino acids. The V end was cut by 7 bases, the J end by 2 bases, with 10 bases between. CDR1 and CDR2 from the germline V gene are SNHLY and FYNNEI. The CDR3 sequence is CASNGQFTDTQYL. The CDR3 nucleotides are TGTGCCAGCAACGGACAGTTCACAGATACGCAGTATCTT.

The chain links TRBV20-1 to TRBJ2-3; D gene unclear. Trimming removed 6 bases from V and 5 bases from J, with 9 bases in between. Germline V gene sequence: CDR1 DFQATT, CDR2 SNEGSKA (reference sequence). The CDR3 loop spans 11 amino acids. Here the CDR3 reads CSATGGDTQYF. The CDR3 DNA is TGCAGTGCCACCGGTGGAGATACGCAGTATTTT.

A few counts support this clonotype. The chain links TRBV6-5 to TRBJ1-2; no definite D call. The germline V gene encodes CDR1 MNHEY and CDR2 SVGAGI. V gave up 4 bases and J gave up 2 bases, with 8 bases separating them. This CDR3 is 13 amino acids long. In DNA form, the CDR3 reads TGTGCCAGCAGTTCAGGCAGGAACTATGGCTACACCTTC. Protein product: CASSSGRNYGYTF.

The chain has TRBV4-3 and TRBJ2-1; D might be TRBD2 (6 bases). CDR3 size: 16 residues. The V gene's germline CDR1 is LGHNA and CDR2 YSLEER. V lost 3 bases to trimming and J lost 2 bases, with 14 bases between them. CDR3 sequence reads: CASSQAGTHTYNEQFF. As DNA, the CDR3 is TGCGCCAGCAGCCAGGCCGGGACTCACACCTACAATGAGCAGTTCTTC.

The rearrangement uses TRBV18 and TRBJ2-1, with D perhaps given as TRBD1 or TRBD2 (6 bases each). The ends were cut back, 3 bases at V and 8 bases at J, with 11 bases in the middle. In germline, CDR1 is KGHSH, CDR2 LQKENI. This CDR3 spans 13 amino acids. The CDR3 DNA is TGTGCCAGCTCACCCCGAAGGGGGGATGAGCAGTTCTTC. The encoded protein is CASSPRRGDEQFF.

Ten or more counts support this clonotype. This chain connects TRBV28 to TRBJ2-7, with no clear D. V was clipped by 2 bases and J by 4 bases, with 9 bases between them. The V gene's germline CDR1 is MDHEN and CDR2 SYDVKM. The CDR3 loop spans 13 amino acids. This chain's CDR3 is CASSLGLYYEQYF. CDR3 coding DNA: TGTGCCAGCAGTTTAGGGCTGTATTACGAGCAGTACTTC.

The DNA for the CDR3 is TGTGCCAGAGCGGACGGCTACGGTCAGCCCCAGCATTTT. Residues: CARADGYGQPQHF. The genes are TRBV10-3 and TRBJ1-5; D is unclear. V lost 10 bases and J lost 6, with 16 bases in between. Germline CDR1 and CDR2: ENHRY and SYGVKD. The CDR3 is 13 amino acids.

This clonotype was seen a handful of times. This chain links TRBV10-3 with TRBJ2-3, with 9 bases that match TRBD2. From germline, CDR1 is ENHRY and CDR2 SYGVKD. CDR3 length: 18 amino acids. Trimming cost V 0 bases and J 4 bases; bases outside gene matches: 11. CDR3 protein: CAISESGGRAGISDTQYF. CDR3 bases: TGTGCCATCAGTGAGTCAGGCGGGAGGGCCGGTATTTCAGATACGCAGTATTTT.

The rearrangement uses TRBV29-1 and TRBJ2-2; 10 bases are shared with TRBD1. Germline V CDR1 and CDR2: SQVTM, ANQGSEA. V lost 7 bases to trimming and J lost 4 bases; unmatched junction nucleotides: 3. The CDR3 has 13 residues. CDR3 sequence reads: CSAGTGATGELFF. DNA of the CDR3: TGCAGCGCCGGGACAGGGGCCACCGGGGAGCTGTTTTTT.

This clonotype was detected a few times. The chain is built from TRBV20-1 and TRBJ2-3; 16 bases align to TRBD2. The ends lost 6 bases at V and 5 bases at J; junction bases unmatched: 8. Germline V gene lookup returns CDR1 DFQATT and CDR2 SNEGSKA (reference sequence). This CDR3 region has 16 residues. The CDR3 loop reads CSAAGTSGRVGDTQYF. The CDR3 region has the DNA TGCAGTGCCGCCGGGACTAGCGGGAGGGTTGGAGATACGCAGTATTTT.

This clonotype was observed a few times. In nucleotides, the CDR3 is TGTGCCATCAGTGGACAAAGTGAGCAGTTCTTC. Translating it yields CAISGQSEQFF. J is TRBJ2-1 and V is TRBV10-3; no definite D call. V was clipped by 4 bases and J by 9 bases, with 7 bases between them. This CDR3 region has 11 residues. CDR1 ENHRY and CDR2 SYGVKD come from the germline V gene.

This clonotype has at least ten counts. The V gene is TRBV6-2 or TRBV6-3, the J gene TRBJ2-2; D is possibly TRBD2 (5 bases). The germline V gene has CDR1 MNHEY and CDR2 SVGEGT. The length of the CDR3 is 14 residues. Trimming shortened V by 6 bases and J by 6 bases, and 14 bases separated the two germline ends. CDR3 loop: CASSEGAWAGELFF. The DNA for the CDR3 is TGTGCCAGCAGCGAGGGAGCTTGGGCCGGGGAGCTGTTTTTT.

This clonotype was counted only a few times. The rearrangement links TRBV18 to TRBJ2-7, with TRBD1 matching over 7 bases. The CDR3 loop spans 15 amino acids. From germline, CDR1 is KGHSH and CDR2 LQKENI. V dropped 5 bases and J dropped 5; count of bases not matched to a gene: 12. The chain's CDR3 is CASSFRTGGLNEQYF. In DNA form, the CDR3 reads TGTGCCAGCTCATTCCGGACAGGTGGTTTAAACGAGCAGTACTTC.

This clonotype showed up just a few times. The junction shows a germline mismatch at one end, possibly a read error. The chain links TRBV15 to TRBJ2-7, with a tentative D call TRBD2 (7 bases). Germline V gene data show CDR1 as LNHNV and CDR2 as YYDKDF (reference sequence). CDR3 length: 13 residues. CDR3 residues: CATSRGGGYGQYF. Written as DNA, the CDR3 is TGTGCCACCAGCAGAGGGGGGGGCTACGGGCAGTACTTC.

This chain connects TRBV10-3 to TRBJ1-5; tentatively, D is TRBD1 (6 bases). The CDR3 contains 13 residues. Trimming took off 5 bases at V and 4 bases at J, with 9 bases between the two ends. In germline, CDR1 is ENHRY, CDR2 SYGVKD. CDR3 region: CAISTGQNQPQHF. The CDR3 DNA sequence: TGTGCCATCAGTACAGGACAGAATCAGCCCCAGCATTTT.

The genes are TRBV7-2 and TRBJ2-7; 7 bases map to TRBD1. CDR1 and CDR2 from the germline V gene are SGHTA and FQGNSA. This CDR3 contains 14 residues. V dropped 3 bases and J dropped 5; count of bases not matched to a gene: 7. The CDR3, as DNA: TGTGCCAGCAGCTTTGTAGGGGGCTACGACGAGCAGTACTTC. Its translation is CASSFVGGYDEQYF.

J is TRBJ1-5 and V is TRBV20-1; D perhaps matches TRBD1 (5 bases). This CDR3 has 14 amino acids. Trimming took off 6 bases at V and 5 bases at J, with 17 bases between the two ends. The V gene's germline CDR1 is DFQATT and CDR2 SNEGSKA (reference sequence). CDR3 amino acids: CSATGGTGDQPQHF. The CDR3 DNA is TGCAGTGCCACGGGGGGGACTGGCGATCAGCCCCAGCATTTT.

This clonotype has only one observation. The chain recombines TRBV15 with TRBJ2-1; D unclear. Germline loops: CDR1 LNHNV, CDR2 YYDKDF (reference sequence). The CDR3 has 15 residues. V was trimmed by 0 bases and J by 4 bases, leaving 10 bases between them. In nucleotides, the CDR3 is TGTGCCACCAGCAGAGATCTAGAGCGATACAATGAGCAGTTCTTC. It is translated as CATSRDLERYNEQFF. The variable domain in full, completed from reference TRBV15 and TRBJ2-1, reads DAMVIQNPRYQVTQFGKPVTLSCSQTLNHNVMYWYQQKSSQAPKLLFHYYDKDFNNEADTPDNFQSRRPNTSFCFLDIRSPGLGDTAMYLCATSRDLERYNEQFFGPGTRLTVL.

There are a few counts of this clonotype. V usage is TRBV7-9 and J usage is TRBJ2-3; D perhaps matches TRBD2 (6 bases). Germline-derived CDR1 and CDR2 are SEHNR and FQNEAQ (reference sequence). The CDR3 is 15 amino acids. V was trimmed by 6 bases and J by 3 bases, leaving 16 bases between them. CDR3 residues: CASSRTGERTDTQYF. Here the CDR3 DNA reads TGTGCCAGCAGTCGTACGGGAGAGAGGACAGATACGCAGTATTTT.

The table lists this clonotype with a few counts. The chain recombines TRBV20-1 with TRBJ2-7; TRBD2 matches at 10 bases. V lost 0 bases and J lost 3; bases outside the gene matches: 20. CDR1 is DFQATT, CDR2 SNEGSKA, per germline (reference sequence). The CDR3 totals 20 residues. The CDR3 protein is CSARDLLIGVAGGTNYEQYF. CDR3 in DNA: TGCAGTGCTAGAGATCTTCTTATAGGAGTAGCGGGAGGAACCAACTACGAGCAGTACTTC.

This clonotype has just a few counts. The CDR3 spells CASSLVRIDEQFF. The CDR3 DNA reads TGTGCCAGCAGCTTAGTTCGCATCGATGAGCAGTTCTTC. The chain joins TRBV7-8 to TRBJ2-1; D uncertain. CDR1 and CDR2 from the germline V gene are SGHVS and FQNEAQ. Trimming cost V 1 base and J 8 bases, with 9 bases left between them. The CDR3 has 13 amino acids.

In its sample, this clonotype was seen a few times. The V and J genes are TRBV5-1 and TRBJ2-1; 14 bases line up with TRBD2. Germline values: CDR1 SGHRS, CDR2 YFSETQ. After removal of 1 base from V and 0 bases from J, the junction contained 6 bases not matched to a gene. This CDR3 region has 19 residues. The CDR3 loop reads CASSLTGLAGGASYNEQFF. The CDR3 nucleotides read TGCGCCAGCAGCTTGACCGGACTAGCGGGAGGAGCCTCCTACAATGAGCAGTTCTTC.

The J gene is TRBJ1-4, the V gene TRBV5-1; 8 bases align to TRBD1. Germline V gene data show CDR1 as SGHRS and CDR2 as YFSETQ. CDR3 length: 12 residues. V dropped 8 bases and J dropped 8; count of bases not matched to a gene: 5. CDR3 sequence (DNA): TGCGCCAGTAAGACAGGGGACGAAAAACTGTTTTTT. Translation gives CASKTGDEKLFF. The entire variable domain, with the rest obtained from reference TRBV5-1 and TRBJ1-4, is as follows: KAGVTQTPRYLIKTRGQQVTLSCSPISGHRSVSWYQQTPGQGLQFLFEYFSETQRNKGNFPGRFSGRQFSNSRSEMNVSTLELGDSALYLCASKTGDEKLFFGSGTQLSVL.

This clonotype occurred many times. The genes are TRBV10-3 and TRBJ2-1, with 7 bases that match TRBD2. V lost 10 bases, J lost 0 bases, and 9 bases stayed unmatched. CDR3 length: 15 amino acids. Germline-derived CDR1 and CDR2 are ENHRY and SYGVKD. The CDR3 DNA reads as TGTGCCAGCTGGGCAGCGGGGAGCTCCTACAATGAGCAGTTCTTC. Translating it yields CASWAAGSSYNEQFF.

This chain connects TRBV7-2 to TRBJ2-1; D may be TRBD1 (5 bases). CDR1 SGHTA and CDR2 FQGNSA come from the germline V gene. The V gene lost 2 bases and the J gene lost 3 bases, with 8 bases spanning the gap. The CDR3 contains 14 residues. CDR3 sequence: CASSLPGIYNEQFF. CDR3 bases: TGTGCCAGCAGCTTACCAGGGATCTACAATGAGCAGTTCTTC.

This clonotype was found a few times. V and J are TRBV11-2 and TRBJ2-7; TRBD2 matches 7 bases. The junction had 19 bases not matched to a gene; V was cut back by 5 bases and J by 3 bases. The CDR3 is 18 amino acids. Germline V gene sequence: CDR1 SGHAT, CDR2 FQNNGV. CDR3 in amino acids: CASSPLNRPTGGGYEQYF. The CDR3, as DNA: TGTGCCAGCAGCCCTTTAAATCGTCCAACTGGGGGGGGCTACGAGCAGTACTTC. Looking up the rest from reference TRBV11-2 and TRBJ2-7 gives the full variable domain: EAGVAQSPRYKIIEKRQSVAFWCNPISGHATLYWYQQILGQGPKLLIQFQNNGVVDDSQLPKDRFSAERLKGVDSTLKIQPAKLEDSAVYLCASSPLNRPTGGGYEQYFGPGTRLTVT.

The V call is TRBV2, the J call TRBJ2-2; TRBD2 is a possible D gene (5 bases). The CDR3 is 14 residues long. The V gene lost 10 bases and the J gene lost 3 bases, with 15 bases spanning the gap. CDR1 SNHLY and CDR2 FYNNEI come from the germline V gene. CDR3 region: CATQRDGYTGELFF. The DNA of the CDR3 is TGTGCCACCCAGAGGGATGGGTACACCGGGGAGCTGTTTTTT. Filled out from reference TRBV2 and TRBJ2-2, the complete variable domain reads EPEVTQTPSHQVTQMGQEVILRCVPISNHLYFYWYRQILGQKVEFLVSFYNNEISEKSEIFDDQFSVERPDGSNFTLKIRSTKLEDSAMYFCATQRDGYTGELFFGEGSRLTVL.